Shown below are 20 T cell receptor beta chains from a single sample sequenced in a study of control samples from healthy donors and cancer patients. Assay used: immunoSEQ multiplex PCR; TCRdb lists only in-frame clones, some missing. The sample lists 150,000 or so clones, around 88% occurring once. The material sequenced was blood. The receptors originated from a man between 18 and 35 years old in good health.

This chain links TRBV10-3 with TRBJ2-3, with 11 nucleotides matching TRBD2. V lost 10 bases, J lost 2 bases, and 2 bases stayed unmatched. Per the germline V gene, CDR1 is ENHRY and CDR2 is SYGVKD. The CDR3 loop spans 13 amino acids. CDR3 bases: TGTGCCACACTAGCGGGGGCCACAGATACGCAGTATTTT. Encoded protein: CATLAGATDTQYF.

The chain is built from TRBV4-2 and TRBJ2-4, with TRBD2 matching over 7 bases. The CDR3 contains 17 residues. Germline values: CDR1 LGHNA, CDR2 YNFKEQ. After removal of 0 bases from V and 3 bases from J, the junction contained 8 bases not matched to a gene. The CDR3 bases are TGTGCCAGCAGCCAAGACCACGGACTAGTAGGCAAAAACATTCAGTACTTC. This gives the protein CASSQDHGLVGKNIQYF.

The chain uses TRBV29-1 and TRBJ2-7; 9 nucleotides align to TRBD1. V trimming: 6 bases; J trimming: 3 bases; junction bases outside the gene matches: 6. Germline values: CDR1 SQVTM, CDR2 ANQGSEA. This CDR3 spans 13 amino acids. CDR3 loop: CSVKGTGIYEQYF. DNA of the CDR3: TGCAGCGTGAAGGGGACAGGGATCTACGAGCAGTACTTC.

As regards this clone: The junction shows a germline mismatch at one end, possibly a read error. The chain has TRBV7-7 and TRBJ2-1, with TRBD2 matching 12 bases. Germline V gene data show CDR1 as SSHAT and CDR2 as FNYEAQ (reference sequence). The CDR3 covers 16 residues. CDR3 protein: CASSSSGGASYNEQFF. The CDR3 coding sequence is TGTGCTAGCAGCTCTAGCGGGGGGGCCTCCTACAATGAGCAGTTCTTC.

The chain uses TRBV7-2 and TRBJ2-7; 7 nucleotides line up with TRBD1. The CDR3 totals 14 residues. Germline assignment: CDR1 SGHTA and CDR2 FQGNSA. The J segment lost 2 bases and the V segment lost 4 bases, leaving 5 bases of the junction unmatched. This chain's CDR3 is CASSWTGKAYEQYF. CDR3 DNA sequence: TGTGCCAGCAGCTGGACAGGCAAAGCCTACGAGCAGTACTTC.

The genes are TRBV2 and TRBJ2-2, with D possibly being TRBD1 (6 bases). Trimming left V 4 bases short and J 0 bases short, with 9 bases between. Germline V gene data show CDR1 as SNHLY and CDR2 as FYNNEI. This CDR3 comprises 15 residues. In DNA, the CDR3 is TGTGCCAGCAGTGTCTGGACAGCGAACACCGGGGAGCTGTTTTTT. This translates into CASSVWTANTGELFF.

This chain links TRBV5-1 with TRBJ1-2; D ambiguous. The CDR3 is 13 amino acids. Germline CDR1 and CDR2: SGHRS and YFSETQ. Trimming took 4 bases from V and 3 from J, leaving 10 bases between them. CDR3 residues: CASSDLNHYGYTF. The CDR3, as DNA: TGCGCCAGCAGCGACCTAAACCACTATGGCTACACCTTC.

The chain combines TRBV6-5 with TRBJ2-5, with TRBD2 matching over 11 bases. From germline, CDR1 is MNHEY and CDR2 SVGAGI. V shed 4 bases and J 5 bases; nucleotides not matched to a gene: 3. CDR3 length: 14 residues. CDR3 residues: CASSFSGGVETQYF. In DNA form, the CDR3 reads TGTGCCAGCAGTTTTAGCGGGGGGGTGGAGACCCAGTACTTC.

V and J are TRBV7-2 and TRBJ2-7, with 8 bases identical to TRBD1. J was trimmed by 1 base and V by 0 bases; bases with no gene match: 5. The CDR3 has 16 amino acids. Germline V CDR1 and CDR2: SGHTA, FQGNSA. The CDR3 DNA is TGTGCCAGCAGCTTAGCGCCAGGGGGCGCATCCTACGAGCAGTACTTC. This sequence encodes CASSLAPGGASYEQYF.

V and J are TRBV7-9 and TRBJ1-1; D unresolved. Germline V gives CDR1 SEHNR, CDR2 FQNEAQ (reference sequence). The CDR3 is 16 residues long. V shed 1 base and J shed 5 bases, with 17 bases lying between them. CDR3 DNA sequence: TGTGCCAGCAGCTTAGGACGCCCAGCCCTAGGGACTGAAGCTTTCTTT. Protein sequence: CASSLGRPALGTEAFF.

Here the CDR3 DNA reads TGTGCCAGCAGCGGGGGGACTACGCCAATGAAGCAGTTCTTC. This sequence encodes CASSGGTTPMKQFF. This chain uses TRBV9 with TRBJ2-1, with 7 bases matching TRBD2. V shed 3 bases and J 11 bases; nucleotides not matched to a gene: 11. Germline lookup yields CDR1 SGDLS and CDR2 YYNGEE. This CDR3 has 14 residues.

The V and J genes are TRBV12-3 or TRBV12-4 and TRBJ2-7; D possibly corresponds to TRBD2 (5 bases). V lost 1 base, J lost 6 bases, and 10 bases lay in between. The CDR3 is made up of 13 amino acids. CDR3 coding DNA: TGTGCCAGCAGTTTAGGGGGAGCTGGCGAGCAGTACTTC. Translation: CASSLGGAGEQYF.

The chain joins TRBV3-1 (or the pseudogene TRBV3-2) to TRBJ2-1; perhaps TRBD2 as D (7 bases). Germline assignment: CDR1 LGHDT and CDR2 YNNKEL (reference sequence). The ends were cut back, 1 base at V and 7 bases at J, with 14 bases in the middle. CDR3 length: 15 residues. CDR3 coding DNA: TGTGCCAGCAGCCAAGGATTGGCGGGGGCGAATGAGCAGTTCTTC. The encoded protein is CASSQGLAGANEQFF.

In its sample, this clone was seen once. The CDR3 bases are TGTGCCAGCAGCGTAGTCCCAGGGGGCTCGGAGACCCAGTACTTC. This codes for CASSVVPGGSETQYF. The chain recombines TRBV9 with TRBJ2-5, with 8 bases identical to TRBD1. This CDR3 comprises 15 residues. Germline loops: CDR1 SGDLS, CDR2 YYNGEE. The V gene end was trimmed by 0 bases and the J gene end by 5 bases; junction bases not matched to a gene: 6.

The chain is built from TRBV28 and TRBJ1-1; no firm D call. Trimming pared 2 bases from V and 3 bases from J, leaving 7 bases between. Germline lookup yields CDR1 MDHEN and CDR2 SYDVKM. The CDR3 length is 13 residues. The CDR3 bases are TGTGCCAGCAGTTTAATAGAGGACACTGAAGCTTTCTTT. Protein sequence: CASSLIEDTEAFF.

The CDR3 DNA follows: TGTGCCAGCAGCCGTTACCGGGGAAGCACAGATACGCAGTATTTT. This codes for CASSRYRGSTDTQYF. The chain links TRBV7-8 to TRBJ2-3; D might be TRBD2 (5 bases). Germline loops: CDR1 SGHVS, CDR2 FQNEAQ. The CDR3 length is 15 residues. V was trimmed by 5 bases and J by 0 bases, leaving 12 bases between them.

This chain connects TRBV6-2 or TRBV6-3 to TRBJ1-1, with D uncertain. The CDR3 spans 13 residues. Germline values: CDR1 MNHEY, CDR2 SVGEGT. Trimming cost V 0 bases and J 0 bases, with 2 bases left between them. In nucleotides, the CDR3 is TGTGCCAGCAGTTACTCGATGAACACTGAAGCTTTCTTT. It yields the protein CASSYSMNTEAFF.

In its sample, this clone was seen a few times. V and J are TRBV28 and TRBJ2-7, with a weak D call TRBD2 (5 bases). V lost 6 bases, J lost 2 bases, and 17 bases lay in between. Germline CDR1 and CDR2: MDHEN and SYDVKM. This CDR3 spans 15 amino acids. The CDR3 protein is CASSRSAATAYEQYF. The DNA of the CDR3 is TGTGCCAGCAGCCGATCAGCGGCTACAGCCTACGAGCAGTACTTC.

This CDR3 reads CASSLAQGDYGYTF. CDR3 bases: TGTGCCAGCAGCTTAGCGCAGGGCGACTATGGCTACACCTTC. The chain couples TRBV7-9 to TRBJ1-2; D possibly corresponds to TRBD1 (5 bases). Germline CDR1 reads SEHNR; CDR2 reads FQNEAQ (reference sequence). This CDR3 is 14 amino acids long. V was trimmed by 0 bases and J by 3 bases, leaving 8 bases between them.

The chain is built from TRBV5-5 and TRBJ1-1; a weak D match, TRBD1 (5 bases). CDR1 is SGHKS, CDR2 YYEKEE, per germline (reference sequence). The V and J ends lost 3 bases and 4 bases respectively, with 13 bases between them. CDR3 length: 14 residues. The CDR3 protein is CASSWQQGRTEAFF. The CDR3 nucleotides read TGTGCCAGCAGCTGGCAGCAGGGTCGCACTGAAGCTTTCTTT.